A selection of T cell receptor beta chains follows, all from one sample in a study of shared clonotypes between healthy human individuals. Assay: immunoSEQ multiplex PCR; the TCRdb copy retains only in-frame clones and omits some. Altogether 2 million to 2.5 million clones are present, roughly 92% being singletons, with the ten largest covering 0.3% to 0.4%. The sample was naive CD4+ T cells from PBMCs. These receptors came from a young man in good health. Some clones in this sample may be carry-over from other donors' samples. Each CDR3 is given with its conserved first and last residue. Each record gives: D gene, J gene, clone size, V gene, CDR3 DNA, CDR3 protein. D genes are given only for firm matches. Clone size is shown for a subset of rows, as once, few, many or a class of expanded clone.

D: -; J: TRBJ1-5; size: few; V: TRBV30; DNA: TGTGCCTGGAGTGTTGGACTTCGGGGGGGCCAGCCCCAGCATTTT; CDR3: CAWSVGLRGGQPQHF
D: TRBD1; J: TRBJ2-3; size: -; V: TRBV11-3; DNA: TGTGCCAGCAGTCGACAGGGAAGCACAGATACGCAGTATTTT; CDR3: CASSRQGSTDTQYF
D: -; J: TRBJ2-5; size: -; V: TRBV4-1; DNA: TGCGCCAGCAGCCAAGATCCACAGGGTTGGGAGACCCAGTACTTC; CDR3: CASSQDPQGWETQYF
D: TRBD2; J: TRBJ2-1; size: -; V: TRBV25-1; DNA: TGTGCCAGCTGCCCGGGACTAGCGGACTACAATGAGCAGTTCTTC; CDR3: CASCPGLADYNEQFF
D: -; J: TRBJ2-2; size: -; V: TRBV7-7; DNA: TGTGCCAGCAGCTTAAGTGCCCCAGGCAACTTCGGGGAGCTGTTTTTT; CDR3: CASSLSAPGNFGELFF
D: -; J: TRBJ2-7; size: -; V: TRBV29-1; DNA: TGCAGCGTTTCGCTGGCGTTGGGGGTAAGCTACGAGCAGTACTTC; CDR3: CSVSLALGVSYEQYF
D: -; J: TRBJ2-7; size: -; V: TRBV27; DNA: TGTGCCAGCAGTTTGGCACGAACGCCCTACGAGCAGTACTTC; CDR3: CASSLARTPYEQYF
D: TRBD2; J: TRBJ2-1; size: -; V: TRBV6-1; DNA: TGTGCCAGCAGTGCTTCTAGCGGGAGCTCCTACAATGAGCAGTTCTTC; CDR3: CASSASSGSSYNEQFF
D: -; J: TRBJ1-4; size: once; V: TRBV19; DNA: TGTGCCAGTAGTACCCAAACAGGGTCAGGTCCGGAAAAACTGTTTTTT; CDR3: CASSTQTGSGPEKLFF
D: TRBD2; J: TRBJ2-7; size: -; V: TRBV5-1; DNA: TGCGCCAGCAGCCGACTAGCTGTGAGCTCCTACGAGCAGTACTTC; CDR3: CASSRLAVSSYEQYF
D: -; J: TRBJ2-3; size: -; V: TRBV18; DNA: TGTGCCAGCTCACAAAACTTCGAATTGGATACGCAGTATTTT; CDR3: CASSQNFELDTQYF
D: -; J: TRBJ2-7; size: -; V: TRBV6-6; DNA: TGTGCCAGCAGTCCCCGGACTCTCAGCTCCTACGAGCAGTACTTC; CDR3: CASSPRTLSSYEQYF
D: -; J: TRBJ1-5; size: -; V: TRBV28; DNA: TGTGCCAGCAGTACCCGCCCGTACCAGCCCCAGCATTTT; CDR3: CASSTRPYQPQHF
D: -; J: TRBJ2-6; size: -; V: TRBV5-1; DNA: TGCGCCAGCAGCTCTGACCCCACGAGCTCTGGGGCCAACGTCCTGACTTTC; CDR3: CASSSDPTSSGANVLTF
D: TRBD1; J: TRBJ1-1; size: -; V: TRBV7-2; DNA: TGTGCCAGCAGCCTGACAGGGTCGCTAACTGAAGCTTTCTTT; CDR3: CASSLTGSLTEAFF
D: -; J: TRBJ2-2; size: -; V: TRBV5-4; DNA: TGTGCCAGCAGCCCAAAGTATCGGGACACCGGGGAGCTGTTTTTT; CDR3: CASSPKYRDTGELFF
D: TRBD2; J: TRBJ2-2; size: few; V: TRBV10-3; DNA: TGTGCCATCACTACGGGACTAGCGGGAGTCGGAACCGGGGAGCTGTTTTTT; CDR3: CAITTGLAGVGTGELFF
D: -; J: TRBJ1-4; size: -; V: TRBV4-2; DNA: TGTGCCAGCAGCCTTTTCCGCGGGGGAACTAATGAAAAACTGTTTTTT; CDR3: CASSLFRGGTNEKLFF
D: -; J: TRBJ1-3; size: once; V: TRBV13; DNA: TGTGCCAGCAGCGGACCGCAGGGGAACGCCGCGACCATATATTTT; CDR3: CASSGPQGNAATIYF
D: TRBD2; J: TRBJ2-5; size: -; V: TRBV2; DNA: TGTGCCAGCGGAAAAGGACTAGCGGGAGGTCAGGTGGAGACCCAGTACTTC; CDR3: CASGKGLAGGQVETQYF
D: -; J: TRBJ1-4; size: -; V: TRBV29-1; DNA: TGCAGCGTCCCAACTAATGAAAAACTGTTTTTT; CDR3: CSVPTNEKLFF
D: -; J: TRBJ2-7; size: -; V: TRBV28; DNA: TGTGCCAGCAGTTTGGCAGGGCGAACCTACGAGCAGTACTTC; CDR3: CASSLAGRTYEQYF
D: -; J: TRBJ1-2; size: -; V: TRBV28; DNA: TGTGCCAGCAGTCCCGCCACGAAGGACTATGGCTACACCTTC; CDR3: CASSPATKDYGYTF
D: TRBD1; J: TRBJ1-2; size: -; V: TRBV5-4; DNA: TGTGCCAGCAGCCGAGAGACAGGGAACGGCTACACCTTC; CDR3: CASSRETGNGYTF
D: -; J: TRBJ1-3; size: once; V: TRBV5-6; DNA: TGTGCCAGCAGCTTTCGCGCATCTGGAAACACCATATATTTT; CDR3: CASSFRASGNTIYF
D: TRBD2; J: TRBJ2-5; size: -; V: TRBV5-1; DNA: TGCGCCAGCAGCTTCCAGACTAGCGGGACGGAGACCCAGTACTTC; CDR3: CASSFQTSGTETQYF
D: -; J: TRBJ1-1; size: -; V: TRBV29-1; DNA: TGCAGCGCCATTGGGGTCCGACGGACTGAAGCTTTCTTT; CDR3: CSAIGVRRTEAFF
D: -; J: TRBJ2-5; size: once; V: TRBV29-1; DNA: TGCAGCGTTCAGGGGCCGGAGCCCCAAGAGACCCAGTACTTC; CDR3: CSVQGPEPQETQYF
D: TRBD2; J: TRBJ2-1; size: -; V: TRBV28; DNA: TGTGCCAGCCGGGGGGTTCTCGGTAGTCAGTTCTTC; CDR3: CASRGVLGSQFF
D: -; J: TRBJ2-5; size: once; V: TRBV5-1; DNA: TGCGCCAGCAGCGCTTCAGGAGAGACCCAGTACTTC; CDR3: CASSASGETQYF
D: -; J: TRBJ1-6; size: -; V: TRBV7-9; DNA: TGTGCCAGCAGCTTAGGGAGGATGGGAACCTCACCCCTCCACTTT; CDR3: CASSLGRMGTSPLHF
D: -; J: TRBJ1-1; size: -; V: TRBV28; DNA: TGTGCCAGCAGTGGACGCAGGGAAGCTTTCTTT; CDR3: CASSGRREAFF
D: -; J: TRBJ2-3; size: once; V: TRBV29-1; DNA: TGCAGCGTTGGGGGCGGGCGGAGGGGTAGCACAGATACGCAGTATTTT; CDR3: CSVGGGRRGSTDTQYF
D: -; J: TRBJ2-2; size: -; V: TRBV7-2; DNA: TGTGCCAGCAGCTCAAGTAGACGCAGCGCGAACACCGGGGAGCTGTTTTTT; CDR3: CASSSSRRSANTGELFF
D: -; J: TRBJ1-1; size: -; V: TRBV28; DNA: TGTGCCAGCAGTTTGGACGGTTACACTGAAGCTTTCTTT; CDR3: CASSLDGYTEAFF
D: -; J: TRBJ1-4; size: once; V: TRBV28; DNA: TGTGCCAGCAGGCCGAGGGACCTGGATAATGAAAAACTGTTTTTT; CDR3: CASRPRDLDNEKLFF
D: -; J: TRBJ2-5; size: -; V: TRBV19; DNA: TGTGCCAGTAGTACCTCCGGGACATCGCCTTTGACCCAGTACTTC; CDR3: CASSTSGTSPLTQYF
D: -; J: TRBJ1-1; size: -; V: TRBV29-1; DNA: TGCAGCGTCCTTGGACTGTTGAACACTGAAGCTTTCTTT; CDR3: CSVLGLLNTEAFF
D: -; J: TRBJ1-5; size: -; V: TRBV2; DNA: TGTGCCAGCAGTCAACAGGGTAATCGTCAGCCCCAGCATTTT; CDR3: CASSQQGNRQPQHF
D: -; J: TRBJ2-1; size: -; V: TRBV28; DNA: TGTGCCGCCAGCGGATACAGGGACAATGAGCAGTTCTTC; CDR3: CAASGYRDNEQFF
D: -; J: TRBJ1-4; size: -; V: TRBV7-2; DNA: TGTGCCAGCAGCCCCAGGGTCGCCCATAATGAAAAACTGTTTTTT; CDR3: CASSPRVAHNEKLFF
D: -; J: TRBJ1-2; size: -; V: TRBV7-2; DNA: TGTGCCAGCAGCGCCCGACAGGTCCTAAGCGGGGGCTACACCTTC; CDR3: CASSARQVLSGGYTF
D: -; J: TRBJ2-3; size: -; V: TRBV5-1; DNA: TGCGCCAGCAGCTGGGAGAGCACAGATACGCAGTATTTT; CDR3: CASSWESTDTQYF
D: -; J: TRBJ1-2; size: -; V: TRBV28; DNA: TGTGCCAGCAGTTCAACCTCACAGGGTTATCATGGCTACACCTTC; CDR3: CASSSTSQGYHGYTF
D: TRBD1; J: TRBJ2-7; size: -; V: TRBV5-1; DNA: TGCGCCAGCAGCTTGGGGGGGACAGCGACCTACGAGCAGTACTTC; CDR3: CASSLGGTATYEQYF